The clone carrying this T cell receptor (beta chain) has only one observation. Its antigen is unidentified. This specimen belongs to a study of CD8 T cells in Susac syndrome. General study results and limits: There was no clonal expansion in the CD4+ T cell repertoires of Susac syndrome.

CDR3 length: 14 amino acids. The V gene end was trimmed by 10 bases and the J gene end by 7 bases; junction bases not matched to a gene: 7. Germline V gives CDR1 MNHEY, CDR2 SVGEGT. Roughly 0.45 to 1 ug RNA was reverse transcribed with random hexamers. A multiplex approach, immunoSEQ multiplex PCR, amplified TCR beta CDR3 across 54 Vbeta and 13 Jbeta. TCRdb fed the immunoSEQ multiplex PCR reads into MiXCR, producing one record per CDR3 protein. The sample has 150,000 or so distinct CDR3 sequences, 95% to 96% seen once. Sequencing of TCR beta was performed on blood CD8+ and CD4+ T cells. The CD8+ and CD4+ T cells were isolated magnetically using a negative isolation approach, whereas the TEMRA cells were enriched by FACS.

The gene calls are TRBV6-2 or TRBV6-3 and TRBJ2-2; 12 nucleotides line up with TRBD2. The sample consisted of CD4+ T cells from PBMCs. This sequence originates from a human donor with Susac syndrome. The CDR3 reads CATRLAGVSGELFF. In nucleotides, the CDR3 is TGTGCCACCAGACTAGCGGGAGTAAGCGGGGAGCTGTTTTTT.